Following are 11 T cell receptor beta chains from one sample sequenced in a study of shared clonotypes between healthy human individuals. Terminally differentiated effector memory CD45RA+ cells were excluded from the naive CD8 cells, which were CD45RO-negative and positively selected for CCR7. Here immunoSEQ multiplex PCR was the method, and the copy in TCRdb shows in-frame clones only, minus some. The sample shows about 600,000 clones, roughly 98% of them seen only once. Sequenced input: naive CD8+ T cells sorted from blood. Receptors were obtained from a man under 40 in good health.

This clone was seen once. The CDR3 region is CASSLGPSGELFF. The DNA of the CDR3 is TGTGCCAGCAGCTTAGGACCCAGCGGGGAGCTGTTTTTT. The V gene is TRBV7-6, the J gene TRBJ2-2; D is ambiguous. Germline values: CDR1 SGHVS, CDR2 FNYEAQ. The CDR3 is 13 amino acids. The V end was cut by 1 base, the J end by 7 bases, with 7 bases between.

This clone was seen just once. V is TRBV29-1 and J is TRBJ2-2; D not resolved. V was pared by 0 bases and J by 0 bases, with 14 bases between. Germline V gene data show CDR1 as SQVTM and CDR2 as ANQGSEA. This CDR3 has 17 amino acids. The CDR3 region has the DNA TGCAGCGTTGAAGATGGTTCTGTGACGGCGAACACCGGGGAGCTGTTTTTT. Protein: CSVEDGSVTANTGELFF.

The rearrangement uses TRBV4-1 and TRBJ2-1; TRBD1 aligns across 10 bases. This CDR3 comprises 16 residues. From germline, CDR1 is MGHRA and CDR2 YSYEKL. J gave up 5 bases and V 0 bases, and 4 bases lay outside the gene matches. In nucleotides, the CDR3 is TGCGCCAGCAGCCAAGATCCCGGGACAGGGGACAATGAGCAGTTCTTC. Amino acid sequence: CASSQDPGTGDNEQFF.

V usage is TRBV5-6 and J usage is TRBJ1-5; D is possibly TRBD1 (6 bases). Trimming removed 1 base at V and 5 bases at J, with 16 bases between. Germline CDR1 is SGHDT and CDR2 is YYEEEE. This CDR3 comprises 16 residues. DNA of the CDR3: TGTGCCAGCAGCTTGACCCATGGACAGAACCATCAGCCCCAGCATTTT. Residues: CASSLTHGQNHQPQHF.

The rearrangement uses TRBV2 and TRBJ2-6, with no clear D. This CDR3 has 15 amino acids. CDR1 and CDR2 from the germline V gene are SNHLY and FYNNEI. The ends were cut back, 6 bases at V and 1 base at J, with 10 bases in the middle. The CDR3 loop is CASRDITSGANVLTF. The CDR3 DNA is TGTGCCAGCAGGGATATAACTTCTGGGGCCAACGTCCTGACTTTC. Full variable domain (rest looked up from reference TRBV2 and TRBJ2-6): EPEVTQTPSHQVTQMGQEVILRCVPISNHLYFYWYRQILGQKVEFLVSFYNNEISEKSEIFDDQFSVERPDGSNFTLKIRSTKLEDSAMYFCASRDITSGANVLTFGAGSRLTVL.

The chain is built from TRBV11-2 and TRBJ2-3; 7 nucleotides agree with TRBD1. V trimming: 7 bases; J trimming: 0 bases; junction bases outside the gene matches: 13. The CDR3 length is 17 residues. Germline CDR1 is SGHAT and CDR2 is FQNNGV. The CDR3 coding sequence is TGTGCCAGCATCCTCGTGGGGTCGGGACAGAGCACAGATACGCAGTATTTT. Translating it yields CASILVGSGQSTDTQYF.

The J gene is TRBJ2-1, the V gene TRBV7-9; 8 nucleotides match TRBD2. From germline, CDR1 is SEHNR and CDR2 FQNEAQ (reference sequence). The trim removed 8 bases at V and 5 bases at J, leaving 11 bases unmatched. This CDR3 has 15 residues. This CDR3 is CASGGPGRAHNEQFF. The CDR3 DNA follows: TGTGCCAGCGGGGGTCCCGGGAGGGCCCACAATGAGCAGTTCTTC.

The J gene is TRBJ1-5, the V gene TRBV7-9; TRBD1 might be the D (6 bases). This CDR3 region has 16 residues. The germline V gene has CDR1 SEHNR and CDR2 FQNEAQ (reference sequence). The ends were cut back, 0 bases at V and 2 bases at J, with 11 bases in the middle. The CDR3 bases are TGTGCCAGCAGCTTAGCCCGCCAGGGGCGCAATCAGCCCCAGCATTTT. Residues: CASSLARQGRNQPQHF.

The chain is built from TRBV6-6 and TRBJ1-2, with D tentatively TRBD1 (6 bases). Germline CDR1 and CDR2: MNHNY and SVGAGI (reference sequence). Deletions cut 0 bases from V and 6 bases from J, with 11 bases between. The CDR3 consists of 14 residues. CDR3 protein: CASSYSAGADGYTF. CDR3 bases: TGTGCCAGCAGTTACTCGGCGGGGGCAGATGGCTACACCTTC.

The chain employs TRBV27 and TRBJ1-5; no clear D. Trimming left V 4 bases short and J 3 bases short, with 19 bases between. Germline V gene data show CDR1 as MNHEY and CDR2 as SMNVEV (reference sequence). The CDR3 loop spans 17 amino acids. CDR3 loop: CASSSSVRRQPNQPQHF. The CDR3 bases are TGTGCCAGCAGTTCATCCGTAAGGAGACAACCCAATCAGCCCCAGCATTTT.

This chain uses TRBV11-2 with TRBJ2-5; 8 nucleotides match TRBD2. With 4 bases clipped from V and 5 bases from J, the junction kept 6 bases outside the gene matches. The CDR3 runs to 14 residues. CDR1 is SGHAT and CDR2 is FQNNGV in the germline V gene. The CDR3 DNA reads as TGTGCCAGCAGCTCGTTCGGGGGGGCGGAGACCCAGTACTTC. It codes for CASSSFGGAETQYF. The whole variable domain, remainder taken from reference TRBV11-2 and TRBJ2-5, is EAGVAQSPRYKIIEKRQSVAFWCNPISGHATLYWYQQILGQGPKLLIQFQNNGVVDDSQLPKDRFSAERLKGVDSTLKIQPAKLEDSAVYLCASSSFGGAETQYFGPGTRLLVL.